The rows below give T cell receptor beta chains drawn from one sample of a study of OX40 agonist ivuxolimab in advanced cancers. The assay was immunoSEQ multiplex PCR, and TCRdb's table has in-frame clones only and misses some. The sample consists of approximately 70,000 clones, approximately 90% of them appearing once. The material sequenced was CD4+ or CD8+ T cells sorted from blood, taken in a trial of the OX40 agonist ivuxolimab. All receptors come from an adult with an advanced solid tumor such as melanoma, head and neck, liver or kidney cancer. Both conserved end residues are part of each CDR3. The D gene is left open where the match is weak. Some rows have no size entry. The others give once, few or many, or a class for an expanded clone.

clone_size d_call j_call v_call cdr3_nt cdr3_aa
- TRBD1 TRBJ2-3 TRBV14 TGTGCCAGCAGCCAACAACAGGGGGCAAGGAGCACAGATACGCAGTATTTT CASSQQQGARSTDTQYF
- - TRBJ2-1 TRBV6-5 TGTGCCAGCAGTTCCCTCCGGGATGAGCAGTTCTTC CASSSLRDEQFF
- - TRBJ1-4 TRBV27 TGTGCCAGCAGTCCTCTAGGGGGAGTTGAAAAACTGTTTTTT CASSPLGGVEKLFF
- TRBD2 TRBJ2-7 TRBV7-3 TGTGCCAGCAGCCCTGGACTAGCGGGAACCTACGAGCAGTACTTC CASSPGLAGTYEQYF
once - TRBJ1-5 TRBV21-1 TGTGCCAGCAGCCGGGGGGTTGGGAATAGCAATCAGCCCCAGCATTTT CASSRGVGNSNQPQHF
- - TRBJ2-3 TRBV2 TGTGCCAGCAGTGAGCGTCAGGGGACAGATACGCAGTATTTT CASSERQGTDTQYF
- - TRBJ1-4 TRBV15 TGTGCCACCAGCAGAGACCACTGGACAGCAACTAATGAAAAACTGTTTTTT CATSRDHWTATNEKLFF
- - TRBJ1-5 TRBV15 TGTGCCACCAGCAGAGATTTGCAGGGAAGTCAGCCCCAGCATTTT CATSRDLQGSQPQHF
- - TRBJ1-4 TRBV11-2 TGTGCCAGCAGCTTAGGACACCTAAATGAAAAACTGTTTTTT CASSLGHLNEKLFF
- TRBD2 TRBJ2-7 TRBV30 TGTGCCTGGTCTAGCGGGATGATCTACGAGCAGTACTTC CAWSSGMIYEQYF
- - TRBJ2-7 TRBV7-9 TGTGCCAGCAGCTCCCCGACACCCTACGAGCAGTACTTC CASSSPTPYEQYF
- - TRBJ1-6 TRBV18 TGTGCCAGCTCACCACCCCGGGCAGGTTCCGGTAATTCACCCCTCCACTTT CASSPPRAGSGNSPLHF
- - TRBJ1-2 TRBV5-5 TGTGCCAGCACCTGGACACTTGATAACTATGGCTACACCTTC CASTWTLDNYGYTF
- - TRBJ1-5 TRBV18 TGTGCCAGCTCCCGTAGCATGGCGGGGGCCAATCAGCCCCAGCATTTT CASSRSMAGANQPQHF
- - TRBJ2-1 TRBV1 TGCACCAGCAGCCAAGATATCGGTAGCGGGAAGGATGAGCAGTTCTTC CTSSQDIGSGKDEQFF
- - TRBJ2-3 TRBV7-6 TGTGCCAGCAGCTTAGGGGGTAGGCGGAACACAGATACGCAGTATTTT CASSLGGRRNTDTQYF
- TRBD2 TRBJ2-1 TRBV2 TGTGCCAGCAGGGCCGGGACTAGCACCTACAATGAGCAGTTCTTC CASRAGTSTYNEQFF
- TRBD1 TRBJ1-2 TRBV30 TGTGCCTGGAGTGGGGGGACAGTATATGGCTACACCTTC CAWSGGTVYGYTF
- TRBD1 TRBJ1-2 TRBV19 TGTGCCACCAAGGGACAGGGGGACTATGGCTACACCTTC CATKGQGDYGYTF
- - TRBJ2-3 TRBV9 TGTGCCAGCAGCGTAGCTCCAGGGAAGGATACGCAGTATTTT CASSVAPGKDTQYF
- TRBD2 TRBJ2-3 TRBV5-4 TGTGCCAGCAGCGCAGGACTAGCGGGGACGAGCACAGATACGCAGTATTTT CASSAGLAGTSTDTQYF
once - TRBJ2-5 TRBV2 TGTGCCGGGGGGACAGAAGAGACCCAGTACTTC CAGGTEETQYF
- - TRBJ2-7 TRBV27 TGTGCCAGCAGTTTTCGGGGGAGCTCCTACGAGCAGTACTTC CASSFRGSSYEQYF
- - TRBJ1-2 TRBV5-4 TGTGCCAGCAGCATTCGACAGTCTAACTATGGCTACACCTTC CASSIRQSNYGYTF
- - TRBJ1-1 TRBV9 TGTGCCAGCAGCGTAGGGCTCCTCGGGAACACTGAAGCTTTCTTT CASSVGLLGNTEAFF
- - TRBJ1-6 TRBV4-2 TGTGCCAGCAGCCAAGATATGGTCAGGGCGAATTCACCCCTCCACTTT CASSQDMVRANSPLHF